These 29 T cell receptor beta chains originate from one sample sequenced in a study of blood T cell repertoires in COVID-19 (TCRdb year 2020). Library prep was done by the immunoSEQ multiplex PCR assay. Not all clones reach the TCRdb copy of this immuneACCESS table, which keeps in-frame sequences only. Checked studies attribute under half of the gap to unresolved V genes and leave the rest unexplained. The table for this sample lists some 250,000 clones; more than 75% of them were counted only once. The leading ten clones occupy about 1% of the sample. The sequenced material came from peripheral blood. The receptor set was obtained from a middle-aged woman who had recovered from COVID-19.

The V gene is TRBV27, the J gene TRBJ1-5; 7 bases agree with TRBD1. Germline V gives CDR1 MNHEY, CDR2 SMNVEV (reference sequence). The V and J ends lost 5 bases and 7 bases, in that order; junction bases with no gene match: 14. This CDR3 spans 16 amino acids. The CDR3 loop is CASSPRLAGGLQPQHF. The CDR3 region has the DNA TGTGCCAGCAGTCCGCGGTTGGCAGGGGGATTGCAGCCCCAGCATTTT.

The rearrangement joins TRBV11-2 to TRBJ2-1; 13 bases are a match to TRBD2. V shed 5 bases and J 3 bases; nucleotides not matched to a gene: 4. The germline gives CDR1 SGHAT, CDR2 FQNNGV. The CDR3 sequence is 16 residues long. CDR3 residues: CASSTRTSGSYNEQFF. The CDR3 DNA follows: TGTGCCAGCAGCACACGGACTAGCGGGAGCTACAATGAGCAGTTCTTC.

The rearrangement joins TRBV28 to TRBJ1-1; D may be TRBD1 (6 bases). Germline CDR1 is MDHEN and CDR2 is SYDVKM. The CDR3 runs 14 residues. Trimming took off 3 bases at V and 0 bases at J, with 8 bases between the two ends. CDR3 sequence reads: CASSLGAMNTEAFF. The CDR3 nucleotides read TGTGCCAGCAGTTTGGGGGCCATGAACACTGAAGCTTTCTTT.

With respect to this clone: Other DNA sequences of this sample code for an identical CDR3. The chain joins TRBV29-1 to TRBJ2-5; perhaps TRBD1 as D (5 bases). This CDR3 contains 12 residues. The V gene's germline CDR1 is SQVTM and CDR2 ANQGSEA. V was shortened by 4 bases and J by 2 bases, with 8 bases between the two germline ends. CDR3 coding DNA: TGCAGCGTTGCCCAGGGACAAGAGACCCAGTACTTC. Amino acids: CSVAQGQETQYF.

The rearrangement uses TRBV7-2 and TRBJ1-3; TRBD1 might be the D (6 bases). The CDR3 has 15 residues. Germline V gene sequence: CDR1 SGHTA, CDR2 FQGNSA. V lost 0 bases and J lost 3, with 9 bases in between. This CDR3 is CASSLARGSGNTIYF. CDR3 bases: TGTGCCAGCAGCTTAGCCAGGGGTAGTGGAAACACCATATATTTT.

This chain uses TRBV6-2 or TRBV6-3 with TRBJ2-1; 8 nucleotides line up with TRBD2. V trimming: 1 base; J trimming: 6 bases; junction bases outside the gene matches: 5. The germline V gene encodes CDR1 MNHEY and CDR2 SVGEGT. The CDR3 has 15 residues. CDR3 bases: TGTGCCAGCAGTTACTTCGGGACTAGGTCCAATGAGCAGTTCTTC. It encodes CASSYFGTRSNEQFF.

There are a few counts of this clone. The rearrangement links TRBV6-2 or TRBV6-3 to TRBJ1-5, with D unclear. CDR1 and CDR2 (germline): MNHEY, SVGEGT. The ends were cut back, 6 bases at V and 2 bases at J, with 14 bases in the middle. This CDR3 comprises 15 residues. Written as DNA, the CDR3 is TGTGCCAGCAGCCACCCGGTGAGGGGCAATCAGCCCCAGCATTTT. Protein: CASSHPVRGNQPQHF.

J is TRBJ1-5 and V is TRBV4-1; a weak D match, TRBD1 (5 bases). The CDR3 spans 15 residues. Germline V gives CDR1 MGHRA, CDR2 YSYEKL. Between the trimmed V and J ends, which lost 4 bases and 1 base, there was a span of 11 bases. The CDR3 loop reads CASSPRRGSNQPQHF. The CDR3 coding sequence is TGCGCCAGCAGCCCCCGACGGGGGAGCAATCAGCCCCAGCATTTT.

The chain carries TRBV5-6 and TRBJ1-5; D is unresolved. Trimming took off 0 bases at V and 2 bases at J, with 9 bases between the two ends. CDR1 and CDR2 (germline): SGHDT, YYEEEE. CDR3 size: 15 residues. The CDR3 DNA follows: TGTGCCAGCAGCTTGGGGGTGGAGGGCAATCAGCCCCAGCATTTT. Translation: CASSLGVEGNQPQHF.

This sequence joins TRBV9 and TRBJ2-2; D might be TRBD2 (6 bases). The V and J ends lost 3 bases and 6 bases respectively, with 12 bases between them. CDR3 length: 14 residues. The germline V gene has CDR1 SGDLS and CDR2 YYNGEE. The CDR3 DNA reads TGTGCCAGCAGCGAGCAGGGACTTGCCGGGGAGCTGTTTTTT. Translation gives CASSEQGLAGELFF.

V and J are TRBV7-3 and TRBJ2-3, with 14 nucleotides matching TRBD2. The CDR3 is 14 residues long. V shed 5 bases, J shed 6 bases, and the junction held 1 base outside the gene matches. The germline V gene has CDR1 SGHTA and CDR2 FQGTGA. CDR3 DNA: TGTGCCAGCAGCCGGACTAGCGGGAGGGATACGCAGTATTTT. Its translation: CASSRTSGRDTQYF.

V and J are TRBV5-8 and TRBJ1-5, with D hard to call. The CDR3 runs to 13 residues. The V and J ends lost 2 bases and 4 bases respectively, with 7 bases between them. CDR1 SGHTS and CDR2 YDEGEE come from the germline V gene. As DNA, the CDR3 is TGTGCCAGCAGCTTTGGGCAGAATCAGCCCCAGCATTTT. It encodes CASSFGQNQPQHF.

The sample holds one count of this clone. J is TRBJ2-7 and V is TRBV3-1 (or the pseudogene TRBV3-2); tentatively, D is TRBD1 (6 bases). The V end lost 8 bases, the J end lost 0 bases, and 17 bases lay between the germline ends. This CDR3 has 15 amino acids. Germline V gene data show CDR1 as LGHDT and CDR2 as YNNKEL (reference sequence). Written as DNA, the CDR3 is TGTGCCAGCCCCGACAGGATGGCCTTCTCCTACGAGCAGTACGTC. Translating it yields CASPDRMAFSYEQYV.

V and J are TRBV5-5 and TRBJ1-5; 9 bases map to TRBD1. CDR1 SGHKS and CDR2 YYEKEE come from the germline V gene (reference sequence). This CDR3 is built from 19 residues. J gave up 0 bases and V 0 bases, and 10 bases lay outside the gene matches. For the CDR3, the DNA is TGTGCCAGCAGCTTGGCGACCGGGACAGGGCGTTATAGCAATCAGCCCCAGCATTTT. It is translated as CASSLATGTGRYSNQPQHF.

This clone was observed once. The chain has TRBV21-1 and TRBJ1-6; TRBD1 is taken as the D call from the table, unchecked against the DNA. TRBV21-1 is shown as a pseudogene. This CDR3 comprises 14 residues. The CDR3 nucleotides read TGTGCCAGCACCAGGGGGAGCCCCAATTCACCCCTCCACTTT. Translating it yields CASTRGSPNSPLHF.

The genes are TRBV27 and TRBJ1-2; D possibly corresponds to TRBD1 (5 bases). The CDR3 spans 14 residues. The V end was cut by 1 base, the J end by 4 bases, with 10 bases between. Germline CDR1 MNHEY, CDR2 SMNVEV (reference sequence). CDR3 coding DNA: TGTGCCAGCAGTTTATGGGGGGAGGGCTATGGCTACACCTTC. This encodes CASSLWGEGYGYTF.

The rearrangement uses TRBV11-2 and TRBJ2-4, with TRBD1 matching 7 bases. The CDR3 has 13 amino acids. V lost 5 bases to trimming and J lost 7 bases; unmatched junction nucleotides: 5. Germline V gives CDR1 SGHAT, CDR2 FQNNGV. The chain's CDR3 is CASSRTGLNIQYF. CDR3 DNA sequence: TGTGCCAGCAGCCGGACAGGTCTGAACATTCAGTACTTC.

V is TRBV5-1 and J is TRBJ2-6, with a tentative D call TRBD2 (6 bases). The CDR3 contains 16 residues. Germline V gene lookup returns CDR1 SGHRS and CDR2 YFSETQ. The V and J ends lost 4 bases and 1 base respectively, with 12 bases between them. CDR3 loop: CASSPGGESGANVLTF. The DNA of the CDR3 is TGCGCCAGCAGCCCTGGCGGGGAATCTGGGGCCAACGTCCTGACTTTC.

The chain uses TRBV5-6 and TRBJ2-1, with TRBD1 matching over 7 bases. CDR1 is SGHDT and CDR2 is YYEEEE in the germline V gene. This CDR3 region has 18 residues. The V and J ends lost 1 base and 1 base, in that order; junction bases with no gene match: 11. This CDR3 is CASSLPNRGPESYNEQFF. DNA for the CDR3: TGTGCCAGCAGCTTGCCTAACAGGGGTCCGGAATCCTACAATGAGCAGTTCTTC.

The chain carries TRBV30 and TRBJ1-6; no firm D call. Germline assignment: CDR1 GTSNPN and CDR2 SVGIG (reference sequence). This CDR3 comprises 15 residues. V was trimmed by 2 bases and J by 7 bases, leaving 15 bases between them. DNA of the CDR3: TGTGCCTGGAGTTTTGCAATGCCGGGGAATTCACCCCTCCACTTT. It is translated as CAWSFAMPGNSPLHF.

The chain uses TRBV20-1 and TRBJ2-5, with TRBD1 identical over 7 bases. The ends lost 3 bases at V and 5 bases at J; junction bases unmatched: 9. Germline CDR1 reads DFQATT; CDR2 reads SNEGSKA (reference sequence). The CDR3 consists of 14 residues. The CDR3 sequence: CSASERAQGETQYF. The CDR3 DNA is TGCAGTGCTAGTGAGAGGGCACAGGGGGAGACCCAGTACTTC.

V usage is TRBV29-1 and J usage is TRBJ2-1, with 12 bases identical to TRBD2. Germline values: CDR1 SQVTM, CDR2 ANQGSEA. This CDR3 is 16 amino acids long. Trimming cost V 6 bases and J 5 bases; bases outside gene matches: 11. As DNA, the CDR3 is TGCAGCGTCCGAGGGGGCCCTAGCGGGAGGGACAATGAGCAGTTCTTC. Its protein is CSVRGGPSGRDNEQFF.

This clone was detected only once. CDR3 sequence (DNA): TGTGCCAGCAGCCAAGGTGATGGCGGGGCCTACAATGAGCAGTTCTTC. This translates into CASSQGDGGAYNEQFF. The chain has TRBV14 and TRBJ2-1; D may be TRBD2 (6 bases). Germline V CDR1 and CDR2: SGHDN, FVKESK. The CDR3 contains 16 residues. With 1 base removed from V and 2 bases from J, the gap between germline ends came to 12 bases. The full variable domain, rest sourced from reference TRBV14 and TRBJ2-1, is EAGVTQFPSHSVIEKGQTVTLRCDPISGHDNLYWYRRVMGKEIKFLLHFVKESKQDESGMPNNRFLAERTGGTYSTLKVQPAELEDSGVYFCASSQGDGGAYNEQFFGPGTRLTVL.

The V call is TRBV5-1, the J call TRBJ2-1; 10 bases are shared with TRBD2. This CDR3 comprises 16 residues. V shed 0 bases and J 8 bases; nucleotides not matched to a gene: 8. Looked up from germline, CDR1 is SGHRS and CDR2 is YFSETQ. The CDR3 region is CASSLAGRTSGDEQFF. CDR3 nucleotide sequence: TGCGCCAGCAGCTTGGCCGGTAGGACTAGCGGCGATGAGCAGTTCTTC.

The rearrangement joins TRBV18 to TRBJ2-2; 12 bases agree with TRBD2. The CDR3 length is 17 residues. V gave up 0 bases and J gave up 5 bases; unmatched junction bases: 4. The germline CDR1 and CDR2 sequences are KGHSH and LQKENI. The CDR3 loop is CASSPPTSGRRTGELFF. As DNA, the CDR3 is TGTGCCAGCTCACCACCGACTAGCGGGAGAAGGACCGGGGAGCTGTTTTTT.

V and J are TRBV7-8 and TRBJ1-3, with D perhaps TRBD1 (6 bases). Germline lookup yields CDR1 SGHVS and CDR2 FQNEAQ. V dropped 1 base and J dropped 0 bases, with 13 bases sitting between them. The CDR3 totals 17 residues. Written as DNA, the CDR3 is TGTGCCAGCAGCTTAGAGGGGGTGGCGATCTCTGGAAACACCATATATTTT. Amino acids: CASSLEGVAISGNTIYF.

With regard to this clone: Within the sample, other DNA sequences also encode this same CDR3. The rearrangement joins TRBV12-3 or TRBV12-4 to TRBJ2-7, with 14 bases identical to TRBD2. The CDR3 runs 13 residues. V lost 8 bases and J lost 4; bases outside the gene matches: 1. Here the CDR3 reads CASRTSGRYEQYF. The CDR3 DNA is TGTGCCAGCCGGACTAGCGGGAGGTACGAGCAGTACTTC.

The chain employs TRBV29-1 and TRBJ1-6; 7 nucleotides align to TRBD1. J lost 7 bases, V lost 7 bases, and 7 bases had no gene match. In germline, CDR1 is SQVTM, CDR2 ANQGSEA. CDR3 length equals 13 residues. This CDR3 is CSAQGDVNSPLHF. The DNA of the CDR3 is TGCAGCGCCCAGGGGGATGTAAATTCACCCCTCCACTTT. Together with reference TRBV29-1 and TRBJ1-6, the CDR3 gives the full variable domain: SAVISQKPSRDICQRGTSLTIQCQVDSQVTMMFWYRQQPGQSLTLIATANQGSEATYESGFVIDKFPISRPNLTFSTLTVSNMSPEDSSIYLCSAQGDVNSPLHFGNGTRLTVT.

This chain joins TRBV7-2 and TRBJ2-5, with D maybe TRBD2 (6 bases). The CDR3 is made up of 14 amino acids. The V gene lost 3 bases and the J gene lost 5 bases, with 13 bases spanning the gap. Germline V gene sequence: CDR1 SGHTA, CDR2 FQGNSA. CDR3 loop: CASSFPGVWETQYF. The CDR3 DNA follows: TGTGCCAGCAGCTTCCCGGGAGTGTGGGAGACCCAGTACTTC. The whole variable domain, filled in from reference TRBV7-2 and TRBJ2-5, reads GAGVSQSPSNKVTEKGKDVELRCDPISGHTALYWYRQSLGQGLEFLIYFQGNSAPDKSGLPSDRFSAERTGGSVSTLTIQRTQQEDSAVYLCASSFPGVWETQYFGPGTRLLVL.